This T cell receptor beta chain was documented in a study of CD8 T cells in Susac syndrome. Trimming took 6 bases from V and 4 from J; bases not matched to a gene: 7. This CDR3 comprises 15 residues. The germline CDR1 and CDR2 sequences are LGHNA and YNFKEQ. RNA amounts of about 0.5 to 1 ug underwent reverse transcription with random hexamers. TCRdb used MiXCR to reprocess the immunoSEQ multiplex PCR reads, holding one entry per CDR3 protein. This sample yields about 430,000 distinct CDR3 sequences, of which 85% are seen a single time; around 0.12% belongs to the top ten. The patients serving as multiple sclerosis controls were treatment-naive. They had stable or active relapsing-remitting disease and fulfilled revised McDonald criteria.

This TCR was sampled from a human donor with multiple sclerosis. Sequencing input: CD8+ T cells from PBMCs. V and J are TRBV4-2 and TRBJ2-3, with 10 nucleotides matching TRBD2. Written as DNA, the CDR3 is TGTGCCAGCAGGGACGGACTAGCGGACTCAGATACGCAGTATTTT. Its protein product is CASRDGLADSDTQYF.